The entry below gives a single T cell receptor (beta chain) sequence along with its context. Each CDR3 protein is one row after TCRdb ran MiXCR on the RT-PCR reads. The data contain about 680,000 distinct CDR3 sequences, 14% of them singletons. The CDR3 spans 15 residues. Losses at the gene ends were 5 bases for V and 0 bases for J; bases not matched to a gene: 5. Germline-derived CDR1 and CDR2 are SGHVS and FQNEAQ. This TCR derives from a female donor in good health, serving as a healthy control. The genes are TRBV7-8 and TRBJ1-1, with 8 bases fitting TRBD1. The specimen sequenced was memory CD4+ T cells from blood. Written as DNA, the CDR3 is TGTGCCAGCAGCAACCGCAGGGGGCTGAACACTGAAGCTTTCTTT. Translated: CASSNRRGLNTEAFF.